Below are 21 T cell receptor beta chains sequenced from a single sample in a study of blood T cell repertoires in COVID-19. Assay used: immunoSEQ multiplex PCR; TCRdb lists only in-frame clones, some missing. Seen here are 290,000 or so clones, 82% observed once, and the top ten hold around 5%. Sequencing was carried out using PBMCs or T cells enriched from blood (not recorded which). The receptors come from a man aged 40-55 years who had been exposed to COVID-19.

The chain combines TRBV7-2 with TRBJ1-5; D uncertain. The CDR3 is made up of 13 amino acids. With 4 bases removed from V and 10 bases from J, the gap between germline ends came to 14 bases. CDR1 and CDR2 from the germline V gene are SGHTA and FQGNSA. The CDR3 reads CASSSGDSRPQHF. As DNA, the CDR3 is TGTGCCAGCAGCTCGGGAGATTCAAGACCCCAGCATTTT. The variable domain in full, completed from reference TRBV7-2 and TRBJ1-5, reads GAGVSQSPSNKVTEKGKDVELRCDPISGHTALYWYRQSLGQGLEFLIYFQGNSAPDKSGLPSDRFSAERTGGSVSTLTIQRTQQEDSAVYLCASSSGDSRPQHFGDGTRLSIL.

J is TRBJ1-1 and V is TRBV27, with D perhaps matching TRBD1 (5 bases). The length of the CDR3 is 13 residues. Germline CDR1 and CDR2: MNHEY and SMNVEV (reference sequence). The ends were cut back, 6 bases at V and 7 bases at J, with 15 bases in the middle. CDR3 DNA sequence: TGTGCCAGCAGCCCTTGGGGGGTCGGTGAAGCTTTCTTT. The encoded protein is CASSPWGVGEAFF.

The chain couples TRBV19 to TRBJ1-6; D is unclear. Germline CDR1 LNHDA, CDR2 SQIVND (reference sequence). Trimming left V 6 bases short and J 4 bases short, with 19 bases between. The CDR3 length is 17 residues. The DNA of the CDR3 is TGTGCCAGTAGGCACACGCAATCCGGGTATTATAATTCACCCCTCCACTTT. It encodes CASRHTQSGYYNSPLHF.

This clone was seen repeatedly, ten times or more. The identical CDR3 is also encoded by other nucleotide sequences in the sample. The chain combines TRBV14 with TRBJ1-1, with 7 nucleotides matching TRBD1. Germline V gene lookup returns CDR1 SGHDN and CDR2 FVKESK. The CDR3 extends over 15 amino acids. V was pared by 1 base and J by 1 base, with 3 bases of the junction left unmatched. In DNA form, the CDR3 reads TGTGCCAGCAGCCAAGTCAGGGGGTGGAACACTGAAGCTTTCTTT. It translates to CASSQVRGWNTEAFF.

The chain has TRBV7-9 and TRBJ2-7, with D maybe TRBD2 (5 bases). Trimming took 10 bases from V and 2 from J, leaving 18 bases between them. This CDR3 is 14 amino acids long. Germline CDR1 SEHNR, CDR2 FQNEAQ (reference sequence). CDR3: CATQAPEGTYEQYF. In nucleotides, the CDR3 is TGTGCCACCCAAGCCCCCGAGGGTACCTACGAGCAGTACTTC.

This clone was detected only once. The chain uses TRBV5-1 and TRBJ2-7; a weak D match, TRBD1 (5 bases). The CDR3 has 13 residues. Germline CDR1 reads SGHRS; CDR2 reads YFSETQ. V was shortened by 3 bases and J by 2 bases, with 9 bases between the two germline ends. The CDR3 spells CASSYDSTYEQYF. The CDR3, as DNA: TGCGCCAGCAGCTATGACAGTACCTACGAGCAGTACTTC.

The chain carries TRBV14 and TRBJ2-1, with 10 bases fitting TRBD2. J lost 8 bases, V lost 4 bases, and 8 bases had no gene match. The CDR3 contains 15 residues. Germline V gene sequence: CDR1 SGHDN, CDR2 FVKESK. CDR3 region: CASSRPGLALDEQFF. In nucleotides, the CDR3 is TGTGCCAGCAGCCGTCCGGGACTAGCGTTAGATGAGCAGTTCTTC.

This clone was counted once. The V call is TRBV7-2, the J call TRBJ2-1; 13 bases map to TRBD2. From germline, CDR1 is SGHTA and CDR2 FQGNSA. With 1 base clipped from V and 10 bases from J, the junction kept 7 bases outside the gene matches. There are 16 residues in the CDR3. The CDR3 nucleotides read TGTGCCAGCAGCTTAGAGGGGACTAGCGGGGCTTGGGAGCAGTTCTTC. This encodes CASSLEGTSGAWEQFF.

The chain recombines TRBV11-2 with TRBJ1-1; 9 nucleotides match TRBD1. There are 16 residues in the CDR3. V shed 2 bases, J shed 4 bases, and the junction held 8 bases outside the gene matches. Germline lookup yields CDR1 SGHAT and CDR2 FQNNGV. The CDR3 loop reads CASSLFGSDRGTEAFF. The CDR3 nucleotides read TGTGCCAGCAGCTTATTCGGATCGGACAGGGGCACTGAAGCTTTCTTT.

The chain recombines TRBV2 with TRBJ1-5; TRBD1 agrees at 11 bases. The CDR3 length is 16 residues. The junction had 3 bases not matched to a gene; V was cut back by 4 bases and J by 1 base. Germline V gene sequence: CDR1 SNHLY, CDR2 FYNNEI. CDR3 protein: CASSAGDRGSNQPQHF. The CDR3 DNA reads as TGTGCCAGCAGTGCTGGGGACAGGGGGAGCAATCAGCCCCAGCATTTT.

On this clone itself: The same CDR3 can be traced to other DNA sequences in this sample. The V call is TRBV18, the J call TRBJ2-3; TRBD1 matches at 8 bases. This CDR3 is built from 15 residues. CDR1 and CDR2 from the germline V gene are KGHSH and LQKENI. Trimming cost V 3 bases and J 2 bases; bases outside gene matches: 4. The CDR3 spells CASSPGTGSTDTQYF. For the CDR3, the DNA is TGTGCCAGCTCACCCGGGACAGGCTCCACAGATACGCAGTATTTT.

J is TRBJ2-1 and V is TRBV28, with a weak D call TRBD1 (5 bases). CDR3 length: 11 amino acids. The V gene's germline CDR1 is MDHEN and CDR2 SYDVKM. The germline V and J ends were trimmed by 2 bases and 10 bases, with 6 bases remaining between them. CDR3 sequence (DNA): TGTGCCAGCAGTTTAAGGGGAGAGCAGTTCTTC. This gives the protein CASSLRGEQFF.

V gene TRBV2 combines with J gene TRBJ2-5; TRBD2 matches 8 bases. The V gene end was trimmed by 8 bases and the J gene end by 1 base; junction bases not matched to a gene: 6. CDR1 is SNHLY and CDR2 is FYNNEI in the germline V gene. The CDR3 contains 14 residues. The CDR3 bases are TGTGCCAGCCGACGGGAGGGCGGCCAAGAGACCCAGTACTTC. The encoded protein is CASRREGGQETQYF.

The chain joins TRBV5-1 to TRBJ2-5, with 14 bases aligning to TRBD2. CDR1 is SGHRS and CDR2 is YFSETQ in the germline V gene. The CDR3 runs 15 residues. J gave up 5 bases and V 3 bases, and 3 bases lay outside the gene matches. Here the CDR3 reads CASSWGLAGVETQYF. The CDR3 DNA is TGCGCCAGCAGCTGGGGACTAGCGGGAGTGGAGACCCAGTACTTC. The full variable domain, with the rest looked up from reference TRBV5-1 and TRBJ2-5, is KAGVTQTPRYLIKTRGQQVTLSCSPISGHRSVSWYQQTPGQGLQFLFEYFSETQRNKGNFPGRFSGRQFSNSRSEMNVSTLELGDSALYLCASSWGLAGVETQYFGPGTRLLVL.

The chain has TRBV4-1 and TRBJ1-5, with D unclear. In germline, CDR1 is MGHRA, CDR2 YSYEKL. The V end lost 4 bases, the J end lost 0 bases, and 16 bases lay between the germline ends. CDR3 length equals 17 residues. CDR3 loop: CASSPTAQLYSNQPQHF. CDR3 nucleotide sequence: TGCGCCAGCAGCCCGACCGCACAGCTTTATAGCAATCAGCCCCAGCATTTT.

This rearrangement joins TRBV29-1 to TRBJ1-3; tentatively, D is TRBD1 (6 bases). The CDR3 covers 14 residues. Trimming stripped 7 bases from V and 0 bases from J, with 13 bases between. From germline, CDR1 is SQVTM and CDR2 ANQGSEA. CDR3 sequence (DNA): TGCAGCGGGGGCGACAGGAACTCTGGAAACACCATATATTTT. Translation: CSGGDRNSGNTIYF.

V is TRBV10-3 and J is TRBJ2-5; tentatively, D is TRBD1 (5 bases). Germline V gene sequence: CDR1 ENHRY, CDR2 SYGVKD. V gave up 8 bases and J gave up 0 bases, with 7 bases separating them. This CDR3 region has 12 residues. Written as DNA, the CDR3 is TGTGCCATCGGGGCGTACCAAGAGACCCAGTACTTC. As protein: CAIGAYQETQYF.

The chain employs TRBV11-2 and TRBJ2-5, with TRBD2 matching 7 bases. This CDR3 has 12 amino acids. Germline V gene data show CDR1 as SGHAT and CDR2 as FQNNGV. V shed 8 bases, J shed 5 bases, and the junction held 5 bases outside the gene matches. The CDR3 spells CASSWEGETQYF. The CDR3 DNA reads TGTGCCAGCTCCTGGGAGGGGGAGACCCAGTACTTC.

This clone showed up just a few times. The J gene is TRBJ2-1, the V gene TRBV6-4; 8 nucleotides match TRBD2. This CDR3 region has 15 residues. The J segment lost 5 bases and the V segment lost 2 bases, leaving 5 bases of the junction unmatched. Germline CDR1 MRHNA, CDR2 SNTAGT. The CDR3 sequence is CASSDTGGPNNEQFF. As DNA, the CDR3 is TGTGCCAGCAGTGACACGGGAGGGCCTAACAATGAGCAGTTCTTC.

This clone has a handful of counts. The chain combines TRBV10-1 with TRBJ2-2; D is unresolved. Germline-derived CDR1 and CDR2 are WNHNN and SYGVQD (reference sequence). V lost 3 bases, J lost 4 bases, and 3 bases lay in between. This CDR3 comprises 12 residues. The CDR3: CASSDSTGELFF. The CDR3, as DNA: TGCGCCAGCAGTGACTCCACCGGGGAGCTGTTTTTT.

The rearrangement joins TRBV10-1 to TRBJ2-5; D might be TRBD1 (6 bases). With 0 bases removed from V and 1 base from J, the gap between germline ends came to 12 bases. The CDR3 has 16 amino acids. Looked up from germline, CDR1 is WNHNN and CDR2 is SYGVQD (reference sequence). This CDR3 is CASSESSGVGQETQYF. Here the CDR3 DNA reads TGCGCCAGCAGTGAGTCGTCAGGGGTCGGCCAAGAGACCCAGTACTTC.